The subject of this entry is one TCR beta chain. The data were obtained in a study of shared clonotypes between healthy human individuals. Whole-study context: Per donor, three plates held CD4 naive cells, three held CD4 memory, two held CD8 naive and one held CD8 memory.

V lost 0 bases to trimming and J lost 4 bases, with 13 bases between them. The CDR3 covers 15 residues. CDR1 is GTSNPN, CDR2 SVGIG, per germline (reference sequence). Libraries were prepared by immunoSEQ multiplex PCR; TCRdb keeps only in-frame clonotypes and omits some of them. The repertoire holds 2 million to 3 million clones, with 80% to 95% as singletons. The sequencing input was naive CD4+ T cells from PBMCs. The subset denotes: CD45RA+ positively selected. The chain recombines TRBV30 with TRBJ1-5; a weak D match, TRBD1 (5 bases). This sequence was found in a man aged 18 to 30 in good health. Some clones in this sample may be carry-over from other donors' samples. This CDR3 is CAWSVLGRENQPQHF. DNA of the CDR3: TGTGCCTGGAGTGTACTAGGCAGGGAAAATCAGCCCCAGCATTTT.